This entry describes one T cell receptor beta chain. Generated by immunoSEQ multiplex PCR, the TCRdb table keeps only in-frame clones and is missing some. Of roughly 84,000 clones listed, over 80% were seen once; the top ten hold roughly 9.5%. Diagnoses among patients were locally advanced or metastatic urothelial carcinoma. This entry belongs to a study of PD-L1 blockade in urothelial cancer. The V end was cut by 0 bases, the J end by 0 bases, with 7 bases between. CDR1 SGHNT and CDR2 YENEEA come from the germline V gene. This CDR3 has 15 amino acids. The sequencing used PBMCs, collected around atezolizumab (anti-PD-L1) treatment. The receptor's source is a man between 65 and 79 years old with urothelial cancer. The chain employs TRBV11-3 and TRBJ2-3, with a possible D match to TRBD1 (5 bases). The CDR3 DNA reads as TGTGCCAGCAGCTTAGATCAGGGCAGCACAGATACGCAGTATTTT. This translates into CASSLDQGSTDTQYF.